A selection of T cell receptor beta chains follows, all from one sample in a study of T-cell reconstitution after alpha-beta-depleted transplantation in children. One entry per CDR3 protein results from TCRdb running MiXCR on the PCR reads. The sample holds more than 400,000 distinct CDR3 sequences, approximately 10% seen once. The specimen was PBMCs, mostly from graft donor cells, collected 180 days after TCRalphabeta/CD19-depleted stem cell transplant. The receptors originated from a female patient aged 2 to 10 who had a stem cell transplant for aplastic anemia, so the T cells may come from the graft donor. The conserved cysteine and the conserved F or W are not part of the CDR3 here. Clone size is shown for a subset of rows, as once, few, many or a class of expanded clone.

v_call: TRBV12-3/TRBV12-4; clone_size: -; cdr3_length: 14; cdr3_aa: ASSLAILLAVYEQY
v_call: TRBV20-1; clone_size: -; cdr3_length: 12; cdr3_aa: SATRAFSGNTIY
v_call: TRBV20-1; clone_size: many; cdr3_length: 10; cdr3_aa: SADREADTQY
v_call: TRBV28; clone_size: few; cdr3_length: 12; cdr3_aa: ASSLWVAKNIQY
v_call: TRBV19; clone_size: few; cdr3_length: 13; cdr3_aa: ASSPRDGPTSEQF
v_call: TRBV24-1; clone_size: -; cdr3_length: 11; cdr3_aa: ATSGRGSNEQF
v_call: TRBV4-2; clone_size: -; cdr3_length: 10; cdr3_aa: ASSQREDEQF
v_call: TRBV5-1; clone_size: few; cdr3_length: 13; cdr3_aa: ASSLLGARGTEAF
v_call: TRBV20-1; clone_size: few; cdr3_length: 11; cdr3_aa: SAKGLAWETQY
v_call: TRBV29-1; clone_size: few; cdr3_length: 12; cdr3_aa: SVSPRDRQETQY